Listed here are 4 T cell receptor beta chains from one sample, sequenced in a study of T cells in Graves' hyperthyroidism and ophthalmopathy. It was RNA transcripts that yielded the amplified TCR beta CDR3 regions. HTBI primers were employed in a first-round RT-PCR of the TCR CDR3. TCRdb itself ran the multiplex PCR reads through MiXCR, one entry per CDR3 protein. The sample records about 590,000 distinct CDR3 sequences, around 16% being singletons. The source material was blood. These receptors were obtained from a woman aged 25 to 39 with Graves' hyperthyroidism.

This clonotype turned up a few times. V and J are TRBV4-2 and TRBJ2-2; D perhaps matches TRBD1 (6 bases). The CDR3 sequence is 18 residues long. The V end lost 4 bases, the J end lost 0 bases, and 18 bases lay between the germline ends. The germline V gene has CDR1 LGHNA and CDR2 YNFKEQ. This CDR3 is CASSRTHPTGANTGELFF. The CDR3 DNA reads TGTGCCAGCAGCCGAACCCACCCGACAGGTGCGAACACCGGGGAGCTGTTTTTT.

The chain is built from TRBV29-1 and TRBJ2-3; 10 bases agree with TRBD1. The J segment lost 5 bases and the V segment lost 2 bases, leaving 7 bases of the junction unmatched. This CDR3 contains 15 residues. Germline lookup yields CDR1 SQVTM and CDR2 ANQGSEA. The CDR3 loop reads CSVEYDRGLGDTQYF. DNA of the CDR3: TGCAGCGTTGAATACGACAGGGGGCTCGGAGATACGCAGTATTTT.

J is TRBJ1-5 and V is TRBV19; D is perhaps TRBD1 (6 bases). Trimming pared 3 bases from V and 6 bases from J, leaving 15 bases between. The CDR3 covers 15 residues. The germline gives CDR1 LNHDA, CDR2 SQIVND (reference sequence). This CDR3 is CASSMAGGGSQPQHF. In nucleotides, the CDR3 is TGTGCCAGTAGTATGGCGGGGGGCGGCAGTCAGCCCCAGCATTTT.

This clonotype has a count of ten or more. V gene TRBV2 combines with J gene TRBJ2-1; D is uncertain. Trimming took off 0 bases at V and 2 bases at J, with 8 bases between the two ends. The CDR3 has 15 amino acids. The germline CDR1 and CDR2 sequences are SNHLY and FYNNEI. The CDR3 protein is CASSEAGRTYNEQFF. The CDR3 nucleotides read TGTGCCAGCAGTGAAGCAGGACGCACCTACAATGAGCAGTTCTTC. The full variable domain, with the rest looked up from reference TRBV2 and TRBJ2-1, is EPEVTQTPSHQVTQMGQEVILRCVPISNHLYFYWYRQILGQKVEFLVSFYNNEISEKSEIFDDQFSVERPDGSNFTLKIRSTKLEDSAMYFCASSEAGRTYNEQFFGPGTRLTVL.